Included here is one T cell receptor (beta chain) sequence, with context. The antigen is unknown. This specimen comes from a study of metastatic and nonmetastatic thyroid tumors. About the research overall: Patients with malignant and benign thyroid disease provided blood and tumor or nodule tissue, whose repertoires were compared.

The CDR3 runs 15 residues. CDR1 and CDR2 from the germline V gene are MNHEY and SMNVEV (reference sequence). V lost 4 bases to trimming and J lost 7 bases; unmatched junction nucleotides: 9. Study conclusions and caveats: Reportedly, malignant thyroid tumors had significantly higher TCR beta diversity than benign nodules, in blood and tumor.

Thyroid surgery had not been preceded by any treatment in any patient. In the original analysis: The study took CDR3 differences across clinicopathological groups and made a distant-metastasis classifier for papillary thyroid cancer from them. TCRdb used MiXCR to call clones anew from the PCR reads. What appears here as the V and J calls and clone size reflects TCRdb's work, not the paper's. The table has some 20,000 clones, about 23% seen once. The specimen was blood. The rearrangement uses TRBV27 and TRBJ1-2; TRBD1 agrees at 10 bases. The clonotype originates from a male donor with papillary thyroid cancer or a benign thyroid nodule (not recorded which). Some clones in this sample may be carry-over from other donors' samples. The CDR3 bases are TGTGCCAGCAGTTCGGGACAGGGGCAATTGGGTGGCTACACCTTC. Its translation is CASSSGQGQLGGYTF.